Below, 31 T cell receptor beta chains from the same sample are listed, as sequenced in a study of T cell clonality in common variable immunodeficiency. Repertoires were generated with immunoSEQ multiplex PCR, while TCRdb's copy carries only in-frame clones and drops some. Altogether 40,000 or so clones were found in the sample, and no singletons occur. Sequenced material: peripheral blood mononuclear cells. The receptors come from a person between 18 and 75 years old in good health.

There are many counts of this clone. A read error may account for a junction end that differs from germline. The sequence runs out 3 residues before the end of the CDR3; the remainder is reconstructed from the germline J gene. V and J are TRBV7-9 and TRBJ1-2; no reliable D call. The CDR3 is made up of 12 amino acids. CDR1 is SEHNR, CDR2 FQNEAQ, per germline (reference sequence). The CDR3 bases that were read are TGTGCCAGCACCTTAGACGGCTATGGC. It encodes CASTLDGYG. The whole CDR3 is CASTLDGYGYTF.

Turning to this clone: The read is 3 residues too short to cover the CDR3 end, so that end is filled in from the germline J gene. This chain joins TRBV19 and TRBJ1-5; D is perhaps TRBD1 (6 bases). With 5 bases removed from V and 4 bases from J, the gap between germline ends came to 15 bases. The germline V gene has CDR1 LNHDA and CDR2 SQIVND (reference sequence). This CDR3 is 15 amino acids long. Partial CDR3 DNA: TGTGCCAGTAGTCTTACCCCCCAGGGGAATCAGCCC. Its protein product is CASSLTPQGNQP. The CDR3 in its entirety is CASSLTPQGNQPQHF.

The table lists this clone with many counts. The observed sequence ends 3 residues before the CDR3 terminus, with the missing tail filled in from the germline J gene. This rearrangement joins TRBV6-2 or TRBV6-3 to TRBJ2-3, with D hard to call. V dropped 8 bases and J dropped 2 bases, with 11 bases sitting between them. Germline CDR1 reads MNHEY; CDR2 reads SVGEGT. The CDR3 runs 13 residues. The sequenced part of the CDR3 DNA is TGTGCCAGCGAAGACTCTTACACAGATACG. It encodes CASEDSYTDT. The CDR3 as a whole reads CASEDSYTDTQYF.

This clone was seen many times. The DNA ends 3 residues before the CDR3 does, and the rest of the CDR3 is filled in from the germline J gene. The V call is TRBV9, the J call TRBJ2-3; D remains unclear. CDR1 is SGDLS, CDR2 YYNGEE, per germline. V was trimmed by 6 bases and J by 0 bases, leaving 8 bases between them. This CDR3 is 13 amino acids long. The DNA read from the CDR3 is TGTGCCAGCACCGCAGTAAGCACAGATACG. Translated: CASTAVSTDT. The full CDR3 protein is CASTAVSTDTQYF.

This clone was counted ten times or more. The read is 3 residues too short to cover the CDR3 end, so that end is filled in from the germline J gene. This chain uses TRBV5-8 with TRBJ1-4, with 8 bases fitting TRBD1. With 3 bases clipped from V and 8 bases from J, the junction kept 9 bases outside the gene matches. The V gene's germline CDR1 is SGHTS and CDR2 YDEGEE. CDR3 size: 15 residues. The CDR3 spells CASSSRTGGREKLFF. The part of the CDR3 DNA that was read is TGTGCCAGCAGCTCCCGAACAGGGGGTAGGGAAAAA.

This clone was counted many times. The read finishes 3 residues shy of the CDR3 end, and the germline J gene is used to complete it. This chain uses TRBV10-3 with TRBJ1-5; TRBD1 might be the D (6 bases). CDR1 ENHRY and CDR2 SYGVKD come from the germline V gene. The CDR3 length is 14 residues. Trimming removed 6 bases at V and 0 bases at J, with 9 bases between. Incomplete CDR3 DNA: TGTGCCATCAGAGGACAGAATAGCAATCAGCCC. It encodes CAIRGQNSNQP. The CDR3 in its entirety is CAIRGQNSNQPQHF.

This clone was seen many times. The read ends 3 residues early relative to the CDR3; the germline J gene fills the gap. The J gene is TRBJ2-3, the V gene TRBV18; D gene ambiguous. The V and J ends lost 2 bases and 0 bases respectively, with 12 bases between them. This CDR3 spans 16 amino acids. The V gene's germline CDR1 is KGHSH and CDR2 LQKENI. The DNA read from the CDR3 is TGTGCCAGCTCACCAGTTTACAGTGGCAGCACAGATACG. Translation: CASSPVYSGSTDT. The CDR3 as a whole reads CASSPVYSGSTDTQYF.

In this sample, this clone turned up many times. Incomplete CDR3 DNA: TGCGCCAGCAGCGGCCAAGGGACTCCCAATGAG. Its translation: CASSGQGTPNE. The complete CDR3 sequence is CASSGQGTPNEQFF. The chain is built from TRBV5-1 and TRBJ2-1; D is perhaps TRBD2 (6 bases). The CDR3 is cut off 3 residues early in the read; its end comes from the germline J gene. From germline, CDR1 is SGHRS and CDR2 YFSETQ. This CDR3 contains 14 residues. The V gene lost 4 bases and the J gene lost 6 bases, with 14 bases spanning the gap.

As concerns this clone: The read comes to an end 3 residues before the CDR3 does, leaving the germline J gene to fill in the end. The chain carries TRBV5-1 and TRBJ2-7; TRBD2 matches 7 bases. V shed 3 bases and J 6 bases; nucleotides not matched to a gene: 12. The V gene's germline CDR1 is SGHRS and CDR2 YFSETQ. The CDR3 covers 15 residues. CDR3: CASSSLHGGTGEQYF. The covered CDR3 bases are TGCGCCAGCAGCTCCCTCCACGGGGGGACTGGCGAG.

This clone turned up a few times. The DNA ends 3 residues before the CDR3 does, and the rest of the CDR3 is filled in from the germline J gene. This sequence joins TRBV19 and TRBJ1-1; D possibly corresponds to TRBD1 (5 bases). This CDR3 has 14 residues. The germline V gene has CDR1 LNHDA and CDR2 SQIVND (reference sequence). The CDR3 bases that were read are TGTGCCAGTAGTATTGGGACTAGCCCAGAGACC. Amino acid sequence: CASSIGTSPET. The full-length CDR3 reads as CASSIGTSPETAFF.

This clone came up a few times. The read terminates 3 residues before the CDR3 end, so the remaining end is supplied by the germline J gene. The chain uses TRBV19 and TRBJ2-4; D perhaps matches TRBD1 (6 bases). Germline assignment: CDR1 LNHDA and CDR2 SQIVND (reference sequence). This CDR3 has 15 amino acids. The CDR3 sequence is CASSGRGPRSYGQYF. The sequenced part of the CDR3 DNA is TGTGCCAGTAGTGGCAGGGGACCAAGATCCTATGGT.

This clone has at least ten counts. The read stops 3 residues short of the end of the CDR3; the missing end is completed from the germline J gene. The chain carries TRBV30 and TRBJ1-2, with TRBD1 as a possible D gene (6 bases). Looked up from germline, CDR1 is GTSNPN and CDR2 is SVGIG (reference sequence). The CDR3 length is 12 residues. The DNA read from the CDR3 is TGTGCCTGGAGATACAGGGAAGGAGGC. It translates to CAWRYREGG. The whole CDR3 sequence is CAWRYREGGYTF.

This clone was seen at least ten times. The read ends 3 residues early relative to the CDR3; the germline J gene fills the gap. The V gene is TRBV5-1, the J gene TRBJ1-2; 10 bases match TRBD1. This CDR3 region has 15 residues. The germline V gene encodes CDR1 SGHRS and CDR2 YFSETQ. The trim removed 0 bases at V and 6 bases at J, leaving 5 bases unmatched. CDR3 DNA, as far as it was read: TGCGCCAGCAGCTTGGTCGGACAGGGGGAGCATGGC. It is translated as CASSLVGQGEHG. The full CDR3 protein is CASSLVGQGEHGYTF.

This clone has only a few counts. Relative to the germline gene, one junction end is altered; a read error may explain this. The CDR3 end is not reached by the read, which stops 3 residues before it; the germline J gene fills it in. The chain carries TRBV11-2 and TRBJ2-1; no firm D call. This CDR3 region has 15 residues. The V gene's germline CDR1 is SGHAT and CDR2 FQNNGV. The sequenced CDR3 bases are TGTGTCAGCAGCTTAAAGCGAGACCCCTACAATGAG. Protein: CVSSLKRDPYNE. The complete CDR3 reads CVSSLKRDPYNEQFF.

This clone was recorded many times. The missing CDR3 end, 3 residues past where the read stops, is filled in from the germline J gene. The V gene is TRBV7-9, the J gene TRBJ1-4, with D possibly being TRBD1 (5 bases). CDR1 SEHNR and CDR2 FQNEAQ come from the germline V gene (reference sequence). V was shortened by 2 bases and J by 5 bases, with 12 bases between the two germline ends. This CDR3 has 15 amino acids. This CDR3 reads CASSLYGSGNEKLFF. The sequenced CDR3 bases are TGTGCCAGCAGCTTATATGGGTCAGGGAATGAAAAA.

Many counts were recorded for this clone. The read falls 3 residues short of the CDR3 end, and the missing part is taken from the germline J gene. The chain employs TRBV24-1 and TRBJ2-1; 9 positions match TRBD1. CDR3 length: 17 amino acids. CDR1 is KGHDR, CDR2 SFDVKD, per germline. The V segment lost 9 bases and the J segment 3 bases; nucleotides outside the gene matches: 14. The CDR3 sequence is CATAQGQGIGYYNEQFF. The DNA read from the CDR3 is TGTGCCACCGCCCAGGGACAGGGAATAGGTTACTACAATGAG.

This clone has ten or more counts. CDR3: CSARGTGHSPLFF. Partial CDR3 DNA: TGCAGTGCCCGTGGGACAGGGCACTCACCG. The rearrangement uses TRBV20-1 and TRBJ2-2, with 9 bases that match TRBD1. The CDR3 end lies 3 residues beyond the end of the read and is filled in from the germline J gene. In germline, CDR1 is DFQATT, CDR2 SNEGSKA (reference sequence). The CDR3 has 13 residues.

A word on this clone: The read finishes 3 residues shy of the CDR3 end, and the germline J gene is used to complete it. The rearrangement joins TRBV7-6 to TRBJ2-2; TRBD2 matches at 8 bases. This CDR3 spans 16 amino acids. V gave up 1 base and J gave up 6 bases; unmatched junction bases: 7. Looked up from germline, CDR1 is SGHVS and CDR2 is FNYEAQ. CDR3 bases read: TGTGCCAGCAGCTTAGGAGGTAGCGGGAATTCCGGGGAG. It is translated as CASSLGGSGNSGE. The entire CDR3 is CASSLGGSGNSGELFF.

This clone was detected ten times or more. Sequencing ends 3 residues short of the CDR3 end; the germline J gene provides the rest. The genes are TRBV6-2 or TRBV6-3 and TRBJ2-5, with a tentative D call TRBD2 (5 bases). Germline V lookup: CDR1 MNHEY, CDR2 SVGEGT. Trimming pared 6 bases from V and 2 bases from J, leaving 10 bases between. The CDR3 is 13 residues long. This CDR3 reads CASSQAEQETQYF. The DNA read from the CDR3 is TGTGCCAGCAGCCAAGCGGAGCAAGAGACC.

This clone was picked up many times. The CDR3 extends 3 residues past the end of the read, so its final part is completed from the germline J gene. The V gene is TRBV5-1, the J gene TRBJ1-1; D might be TRBD1 (6 bases). V was cut by 3 bases and J by 3 bases, with 9 bases left in between. Per the germline V gene, CDR1 is SGHRS and CDR2 is YFSETQ. The CDR3 covers 13 residues. This CDR3 is CASSSQGYTEAFF. CDR3 DNA (partial): TGCGCCAGCAGCTCTCAGGGGTACACTGAA.

This clone was observed many times. The CDR3 extends 3 residues past the end of the read, so its final part is completed from the germline J gene. This chain connects TRBV7-9 to TRBJ1-1; TRBD1 matches at 7 bases. The CDR3 length is 15 residues. Looked up from germline, CDR1 is SEHNR and CDR2 is FQNEAQ (reference sequence). V was pared by 6 bases and J by 0 bases, with 7 bases of the junction left unmatched. CDR3: CASRRQGGLNTEAFF. The CDR3 DNA, read in part, is TGTGCCAGCAGGCGACAGGGTGGGTTGAACACTGAA.

This clone was seen ten or more times. The read terminates 3 residues ahead of where the CDR3 ends, so the germline J gene completes it. The chain couples TRBV7-2 to TRBJ2-5; 8 nucleotides align to TRBD2. The germline V gene encodes CDR1 SGHTA and CDR2 FQGNSA. Trimming cost V 2 bases and J 5 bases; bases outside gene matches: 4. The CDR3 contains 14 residues. The sequenced part of the CDR3 DNA is TGTGCCAGCAGCTTACGGGCTAGCGGGGAGACC. It encodes CASSLRASGET. The full CDR3 protein is CASSLRASGETQYF.

This clone was recorded many times. The read ends 3 residues early relative to the CDR3; the germline J gene fills the gap. The chain has TRBV20-1 and TRBJ1-4; D is unclear. This CDR3 has 15 residues. Trimming took off 3 bases at V and 5 bases at J, with 16 bases between the two ends. Germline CDR1 reads DFQATT; CDR2 reads SNEGSKA (reference sequence). CDR3 in amino acids: CSARAASLGNEKLFF. The sequenced part of the CDR3 DNA is TGCAGTGCTAGGGCCGCCAGCCTAGGCAATGAAAAA.

There are many counts of this clone. The read falls 3 residues short of the CDR3 end, and the missing part is taken from the germline J gene. This chain joins TRBV29-1 and TRBJ2-3; 7 bases fit TRBD2. V lost 4 bases and J lost 1; bases outside the gene matches: 2. The germline gives CDR1 SQVTM, CDR2 ANQGSEA. The CDR3 sequence is 13 residues long. The CDR3 is CSVVRGGTDTQYF. The sequenced part of the CDR3 DNA is TGCAGCGTTGTTCGGGGGGGCACAGATACG.

Only a few counts were recorded for this clone. The chain's CDR3 is CACSGTGVYDYTF. CDR3 bases read: TGTGCCTGTTCCGGGACAGGCGTCTACGAC. This chain links TRBV30 with TRBJ1-2; TRBD1 matches 8 bases. The read stops 3 residues short of the end of the CDR3; the missing end is completed from the germline J gene. The CDR3 spans 13 residues. Germline V lookup: CDR1 GTSNPN, CDR2 SVGIG (reference sequence).

This clone was seen many times. The DNA ends 3 residues before the CDR3 does, and the rest of the CDR3 is filled in from the germline J gene. The genes are TRBV30 and TRBJ2-3; 12 bases agree with TRBD2. Germline CDR1 and CDR2: GTSNPN and SVGIG (reference sequence). The length of the CDR3 is 15 residues. CDR3 amino acids: CAWRGLAGLQETQYF. The DNA read from the CDR3 is TGTGCCTGGAGGGGACTAGCGGGTCTCCAAGAGACG.

This clone has a count of ten or more. The read ends 3 residues before the CDR3 terminus; that terminus is restored from the germline J gene. V is TRBV20-1 and J is TRBJ1-6; 7 positions agree with TRBD1. CDR3 length: 14 residues. V trimming: 5 bases; J trimming: 10 bases; junction bases outside the gene matches: 11. From germline, CDR1 is DFQATT and CDR2 SNEGSKA (reference sequence). CDR3 DNA (partial): TGCAGTGCTTATACAGGGGCCGGGGAGTCACCC. This gives the protein CSAYTGAGESP. The whole CDR3 protein is CSAYTGAGESPLHF.

At least ten counts were recorded for this clone. An end of the junction does not agree with germline; a read error may underlie this. The CDR3 goes on 3 residues after the read ends, and that part is filled in from the germline J gene. The chain joins TRBV20-1 to TRBJ2-7; TRBD1 aligns across 11 bases. This CDR3 has 17 amino acids. Germline CDR1 and CDR2: DFQATT and SNEGSKA (reference sequence). The DNA read from the CDR3 is TGTAGTGCTAGAGGGGGGGACAGGGGGTTAAACTCCTACGAG. Its translation is CSARGGDRGLNSYE. The whole CDR3 is CSARGGDRGLNSYEQYF.

At least ten counts were recorded for this clone. The CDR3 extends 3 residues past the end of the read, so its final part is completed from the germline J gene. The chain has TRBV27 and TRBJ1-6, with D uncertain. This CDR3 contains 13 residues. Deletions cut 2 bases from V and 6 bases from J, with 5 bases between. The germline CDR1 and CDR2 sequences are MNHEY and SMNVEV (reference sequence). The CDR3 region is CASSLRFNSPLHF. The DNA read from the CDR3 is TGTGCCAGCAGTTTACGGTTTAATTCACCC.

In this sample, this clone turned up many times. Coverage ceases 3 residues before the CDR3 finishes, and the germline J gene fills in the end. The chain employs TRBV27 and TRBJ2-2; 7 bases are shared with TRBD1. J lost 4 bases, V lost 5 bases, and 10 bases had no gene match. The CDR3 is 16 amino acids. Germline V lookup: CDR1 MNHEY, CDR2 SMNVEV (reference sequence). The covered CDR3 bases are TGTGCCAGCAGTCAAAGACAGGGATTCAGCACCGGGGAG. It is translated as CASSQRQGFSTGE. The CDR3 in full is CASSQRQGFSTGELFF.

Details on this clone: Read data end 3 residues before the CDR3 end; the end is taken from the germline J gene. The chain joins TRBV2 to TRBJ1-6; 8 nucleotides agree with TRBD1. Germline lookup yields CDR1 SNHLY and CDR2 FYNNEI. V lost 7 bases, J lost 9 bases, and 8 bases stayed unmatched. The CDR3 sequence is 14 residues long. The CDR3 sequence: CASTIGQGTSPLHF. The DNA read from the CDR3 is TGTGCCAGCACTATTGGACAGGGTACTTCACCC.